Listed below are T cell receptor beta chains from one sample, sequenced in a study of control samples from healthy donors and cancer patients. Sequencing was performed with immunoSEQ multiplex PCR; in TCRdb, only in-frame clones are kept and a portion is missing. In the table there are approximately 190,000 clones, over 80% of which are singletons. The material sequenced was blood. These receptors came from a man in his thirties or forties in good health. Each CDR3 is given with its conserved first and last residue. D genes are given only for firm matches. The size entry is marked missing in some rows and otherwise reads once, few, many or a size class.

CDR3nt: TGCGCCAGCAGCTTGGAACAGGTCGCAACTAATGAAAAACTGTTTTTT
CDR3aa: CASSLEQVATNEKLFF
len: 16
j_gene: TRBJ1-4
d_gene: -
abundance: -
v_gene: TRBV5-1

CDR3nt: TGTGCCAGCAGTTACCGAGCGATGAACACTGAAGCTTTCTTT
CDR3aa: CASSYRAMNTEAFF
len: 14
j_gene: TRBJ1-1
d_gene: -
abundance: once
v_gene: TRBV6-5

CDR3nt: TGTGCCAGCAGTATACCGGGACAACCCTCCTACGAGCAGTACTTC
CDR3aa: CASSIPGQPSYEQYF
len: 15
j_gene: TRBJ2-7
d_gene: -
abundance: once
v_gene: TRBV28

CDR3nt: TGTGCCAGCAGTTACTCCCCGGACAGTAAAAACATTCAGTACTTC
CDR3aa: CASSYSPDSKNIQYF
len: 15
j_gene: TRBJ2-4
d_gene: -
abundance: -
v_gene: TRBV6-5

CDR3nt: TGCAGCGTTGTGATTCTAGGGGATACTGAAGCTTTCTTT
CDR3aa: CSVVILGDTEAFF
len: 13
j_gene: TRBJ1-1
d_gene: -
abundance: few
v_gene: TRBV29-1

CDR3nt: TGTGCCAGCAGCTTAGCTAGCGGGGGGGCCGGTCTCAACAATGAGCAGTTCTTC
CDR3aa: CASSLASGGAGLNNEQFF
len: 18
j_gene: TRBJ2-1
d_gene: TRBD2
abundance: -
v_gene: TRBV7-2

CDR3nt: TGTGCCAGTAGAACAGGGGGGTGGCACACTGAAGCTTTCTTT
CDR3aa: CASRTGGWHTEAFF
len: 14
j_gene: TRBJ1-1
d_gene: TRBD1
abundance: -
v_gene: TRBV19

CDR3nt: TGTGCCAGCAGCTTAAACCCGGGACAGATACAAGAGACCCAGTACTTC
CDR3aa: CASSLNPGQIQETQYF
len: 16
j_gene: TRBJ2-5
d_gene: TRBD1
abundance: -
v_gene: TRBV7-8

CDR3nt: TGTGCCAGCAGCTTAGGGTCCCTGAACACTGAAGCTTTCTTT
CDR3aa: CASSLGSLNTEAFF
len: 14
j_gene: TRBJ1-1
d_gene: -
abundance: -
v_gene: TRBV7-2

CDR3nt: TGTGCCAGCAGTTTAAGGGCGTTAATGGGGACACTGAGACCGAACACTGAAGCTTTCTTT
CDR3aa: CASSLRALMGTLRPNTEAFF
len: 20
j_gene: TRBJ1-1
d_gene: -
abundance: -
v_gene: TRBV27

CDR3nt: TGTGCCAGCAGTAATACAGGGGGCTACAATTCACCCCTCCACTTT
CDR3aa: CASSNTGGYNSPLHF
len: 15
j_gene: TRBJ1-6
d_gene: TRBD1
abundance: -
v_gene: TRBV27

CDR3nt: TGTGCCAGCAGAGCCAGGGAGTACACTGAAGCTTTCTTT
CDR3aa: CASRAREYTEAFF
len: 13
j_gene: TRBJ1-1
d_gene: -
abundance: -
v_gene: TRBV7-9

CDR3nt: TGTGCCAGCAGCTTAGTAGGGACAGGGAACTATGGCTACACCTTC
CDR3aa: CASSLVGTGNYGYTF
len: 15
j_gene: TRBJ1-2
d_gene: TRBD1
abundance: -
v_gene: TRBV11-2

CDR3nt: TGTGCCAGCAGGCAGGGGAGGGGCGACACCGGGGAGCTGTTTTTT
CDR3aa: CASRQGRGDTGELFF
len: 15
j_gene: TRBJ2-2
d_gene: -
abundance: -
v_gene: TRBV2

CDR3nt: TGTGCCAGCAGCTTAGCAGGTACTGGAAACACCATATATTTT
CDR3aa: CASSLAGTGNTIYF
len: 14
j_gene: TRBJ1-3
d_gene: -
abundance: -
v_gene: TRBV11-2

CDR3nt: TGTGCCAGCAGCCAAGTAGGGGAGAATGAGCAGTTCTTC
CDR3aa: CASSQVGENEQFF
len: 13
j_gene: TRBJ2-1
d_gene: -
abundance: once
v_gene: TRBV4-2

CDR3nt: TGTGCCAGCAGCTTCACTCTGGCGGGGGGAAGCACAGATACGCAGTATTTT
CDR3aa: CASSFTLAGGSTDTQYF
len: 17
j_gene: TRBJ2-3
d_gene: TRBD2
abundance: -
v_gene: TRBV7-9

CDR3nt: TGCGCCAGCAGGGGTGTCAATGAGCAGTTCTTC
CDR3aa: CASRGVNEQFF
len: 11
j_gene: TRBJ2-1
d_gene: -
abundance: -
v_gene: TRBV10-2

CDR3nt: TGTGCCAGTAGCCCAACTTTGGGACAGGTTTATAGCAATCAGCCCCAGCATTTT
CDR3aa: CASSPTLGQVYSNQPQHF
len: 18
j_gene: TRBJ1-5
d_gene: TRBD1
abundance: -
v_gene: TRBV19

CDR3nt: TGTGCCAGCAGTGAGTCCGGGACACCCTACGAGCAGTACTTC
CDR3aa: CASSESGTPYEQYF
len: 14
j_gene: TRBJ2-7
d_gene: -
abundance: -
v_gene: TRBV6-1

CDR3nt: TGTGCCAGCAGCTTGTCAGGGGTCGAAGCTTTCTTT
CDR3aa: CASSLSGVEAFF
len: 12
j_gene: TRBJ1-1
d_gene: -
abundance: -
v_gene: TRBV5-8

CDR3nt: TGTGCCAGCAGTGAAGCCAGGGGGGGACAGCCCCAGCATTTT
CDR3aa: CASSEARGGQPQHF
len: 14
j_gene: TRBJ1-5
d_gene: TRBD1
abundance: -
v_gene: TRBV2

CDR3nt: TGCGCCAGCAGTGAGGTGCAGACTTACAATCAGCCCCAGCATTTT
CDR3aa: CASSEVQTYNQPQHF
len: 15
j_gene: TRBJ1-5
d_gene: -
abundance: -
v_gene: TRBV10-1

CDR3nt: TGTGCCAGCAGGGCGAGGGACGGAGTTAACTATGGCTACACCTTC
CDR3aa: CASRARDGVNYGYTF
len: 15
j_gene: TRBJ1-2
d_gene: -
abundance: -
v_gene: TRBV27

CDR3nt: TGTGCCAGTAGTCGCGGGGGGCCGAACACCGGGGAGCTGTTTTTT
CDR3aa: CASSRGGPNTGELFF
len: 15
j_gene: TRBJ2-2
d_gene: TRBD2
abundance: -
v_gene: TRBV19

CDR3nt: TGTGCCAGCAGTGAAGGCAGGAACACTGAAGCTTTCTTT
CDR3aa: CASSEGRNTEAFF
len: 13
j_gene: TRBJ1-1
d_gene: -
abundance: once
v_gene: TRBV6-4

CDR3nt: TGTGCCAGCTCACCGGTGGGTATTGGCTACACCTTC
CDR3aa: CASSPVGIGYTF
len: 12
j_gene: TRBJ1-2
d_gene: -
abundance: -
v_gene: TRBV18

CDR3nt: TGTGCCAGCAGCCTCGGGACAGAGACCTTGAACACTGAAGCTTTCTTT
CDR3aa: CASSLGTETLNTEAFF
len: 16
j_gene: TRBJ1-1
d_gene: TRBD1
abundance: -
v_gene: TRBV9

CDR3nt: TGTGCCTGGAGTGTAGGGGGGACAGCGGGCTACGAGCAGTACTTC
CDR3aa: CAWSVGGTAGYEQYF
len: 15
j_gene: TRBJ2-7
d_gene: -
abundance: -
v_gene: TRBV30

CDR3nt: TGTGCCTGGAGTGAAGCTAGCGGGTATACCTACGAGCAGTACTTC
CDR3aa: CAWSEASGYTYEQYF
len: 15
j_gene: TRBJ2-7
d_gene: TRBD2
abundance: -
v_gene: TRBV30

CDR3nt: TGTGCCTGGAGTGCCCTTAAGGGGGGGGATTCACCCCTCCACTTT
CDR3aa: CAWSALKGGDSPLHF
len: 15
j_gene: TRBJ1-6
d_gene: -
abundance: -
v_gene: TRBV30

CDR3nt: TGTGCCAGCAGTCCCGGACCGGCAACTAATGAAAAACTGTTTTTT
CDR3aa: CASSPGPATNEKLFF
len: 15
j_gene: TRBJ1-4
d_gene: -
abundance: -
v_gene: TRBV2

CDR3nt: TGTGCCAGCAGCTTTCCGGGGGCGGATGAGCAGTTCTTC
CDR3aa: CASSFPGADEQFF
len: 13
j_gene: TRBJ2-1
d_gene: -
abundance: -
v_gene: TRBV5-4

CDR3nt: TGTGCCTTACGAAGGAGGGGACAGGGGAGCTCCTACGAGCAGTACTTC
CDR3aa: CALRRRGQGSSYEQYF
len: 16
j_gene: TRBJ2-7
d_gene: TRBD1
abundance: -
v_gene: TRBV30

CDR3nt: TGTGCCAGCAAACCCGTCGGGGGGCAAGCCTACGAGCAGTACTTC
CDR3aa: CASKPVGGQAYEQYF
len: 15
j_gene: TRBJ2-7
d_gene: -
abundance: -
v_gene: TRBV6-6

CDR3nt: TGTGCCAGCAGTTCCCTCGGGACTAGCAATAATGAGCAGTTCTTC
CDR3aa: CASSSLGTSNNEQFF
len: 15
j_gene: TRBJ2-1
d_gene: TRBD2
abundance: -
v_gene: TRBV6-5

CDR3nt: TGTGCCTGGAGTGTCGGGGTAGGTACAGATACGCAGTATTTT
CDR3aa: CAWSVGVGTDTQYF
len: 14
j_gene: TRBJ2-3
d_gene: -
abundance: -
v_gene: TRBV30

CDR3nt: TGTGCCAGCAGCTCCCAGGGACGTGGGCACTCTGATGGCTACACCTTC
CDR3aa: CASSSQGRGHSDGYTF
len: 16
j_gene: TRBJ1-2
d_gene: -
abundance: -
v_gene: TRBV7-9

CDR3nt: TGTGCCAGCAGTGACAGGGGATCACGTAGCGATGAAAAACTGTTTTTT
CDR3aa: CASSDRGSRSDEKLFF
len: 16
j_gene: TRBJ1-4
d_gene: -
abundance: once
v_gene: TRBV6-1

CDR3nt: TGTGCCAGCAGTTTGAACAGGGGGCCGGTGTTTTTT
CDR3aa: CASSLNRGPVFF
len: 12
j_gene: TRBJ1-4
d_gene: TRBD1
abundance: -
v_gene: TRBV12-3/TRBV12-4

CDR3nt: TGTGCCAGCAGCTTAGCAGGGCTAGCGGAACCTACGCAGTATTTT
CDR3aa: CASSLAGLAEPTQYF
len: 15
j_gene: TRBJ2-3
d_gene: TRBD2
abundance: -
v_gene: TRBV7-6

CDR3nt: TGTGCCAGTACAGGGGGCTTTTCCTCCTACGAGCAGTACTTC
CDR3aa: CASTGGFSSYEQYF
len: 14
j_gene: TRBJ2-7
d_gene: TRBD1
abundance: -
v_gene: TRBV11-2

CDR3nt: TGCGCCAGCAGCTTAGGGTCCGCTAACTATGGCTACACCTTC
CDR3aa: CASSLGSANYGYTF
len: 14
j_gene: TRBJ1-2
d_gene: -
abundance: -
v_gene: TRBV5-1

CDR3nt: TGTGCCACCAGCCGCGGGGGAAATCAGCCCCAGCATTTT
CDR3aa: CATSRGGNQPQHF
len: 13
j_gene: TRBJ1-5
d_gene: -
abundance: -
v_gene: TRBV15

CDR3nt: TGTGCCAGCACCCCGAACGGATACGAGCAGTACTTC
CDR3aa: CASTPNGYEQYF
len: 12
j_gene: TRBJ2-7
d_gene: -
abundance: -
v_gene: TRBV6-6